Below, one T cell receptor beta chain is given with its context. What it recognizes is unknown. The time point here: sample taken at primary tumor resection. Unsorted whole RNA from tumor, nontumor lung or frozen PBMC underwent sequencing. This entry is derived from a study of spatial heterogeneity in lung cancer. Notes on the study in general: The study found ubiquitous expanded tumor TCRs in blood more at resection than follow-up.

TCRdb fed the 5' RACE reads into MiXCR, producing one record per CDR3 protein. Here the sample spans some 85,000 distinct CDR3 sequences, approximately 20% being singletons. The sequence was collected from a male donor with early-stage non-small cell lung cancer. The sequenced sample was PBMCs, obtained at surgery.

DNA of the CDR3: TGTGCCAGCAGTGAAAGGGGTCCCTCCTACAATGAGCAGTTCTTC. Protein: CASSERGPSYNEQFF. The chain employs TRBV27 and TRBJ2-1; maybe TRBD1 (5 bases). CDR1 and CDR2 (germline): MNHEY, SMNVEV (reference sequence). With 5 bases removed from V and 0 bases from J, the gap between germline ends came to 11 bases. This CDR3 is built from 15 residues.